The source of this T cell receptor (beta chain) is a study of shared clonotypes between healthy human individuals. Study details: Donors, aged 18 to 49, were a couple of women and a few men.

The healthy adult donors were HIV-negative and reported no recent acute infections or vaccinations. Ten immunoSEQ deep assay plates served to sequence unsorted PBMC DNA. Libraries were prepared by immunoSEQ multiplex PCR; TCRdb keeps only in-frame clonotypes and omits some of them. The table has 450,000 to 500,000 clones, around 85% seen once. In its sample, this clone was seen a few times. The identical CDR3 is also encoded by other nucleotide sequences in the sample. The ends were cut back, 2 bases at V and 2 bases at J, with 6 bases in the middle. The germline V gene has CDR1 KGHSH and CDR2 LQKENI. The CDR3 runs to 13 residues.

Input material: PBMCs. This clonotype originated in a woman aged 40 to 50 in good health. Some clones in this sample may be carry-over from other donors' samples. The chain uses TRBV18 and TRBJ1-2; tentative D call: TRBD1 (5 bases). The CDR3 DNA is TGTGCCAGCTCACCAGACAGCAACTATGGCTACACCTTC. It specifies CASSPDSNYGYTF.